What follows are 9 T cell receptor beta chains derived from one specimen sequenced in a study of PD-1 blockade in mismatch repair-deficient tumors. Data came from immunoSEQ multiplex PCR; TCRdb stores just in-frame clones and leaves some out. The sample lists around 120,000 clones, more than 85% occurring once. This material consisted of peripheral blood, taken 44 weeks after starting pembrolizumab. Receptors originate from an adult with mismatch repair-deficient cancer.

The chain carries TRBV10-3 and TRBJ2-5; D is uncertain. Looked up from germline, CDR1 is ENHRY and CDR2 is SYGVKD. V was clipped by 3 bases and J by 0 bases, with 5 bases between them. CDR3 size: 13 residues. The CDR3 spells CAISEGNQETQYF. The CDR3 DNA reads as TGTGCCATCAGTGAAGGTAACCAAGAGACCCAGTACTTC.

This chain uses TRBV5-4 with TRBJ2-7; 11 positions match TRBD2. This CDR3 is 17 amino acids long. The germline CDR1 and CDR2 sequences are SGHNT and YYREEE (reference sequence). The V and J ends lost 3 bases and 0 bases, in that order; junction bases with no gene match: 8. The CDR3 nucleotides are TGTGCCAGCAGCTCCGGACTAGCGGGCGTTGGCTCCTACGAGCAGTACTTC. Its translation is CASSSGLAGVGSYEQYF.

J is TRBJ2-7 and V is TRBV6-1; perhaps TRBD1 as D (5 bases). Trimming removed 6 bases at V and 3 bases at J, with 9 bases between. Germline V gene sequence: CDR1 MNHNS, CDR2 SASEGT. This CDR3 has 12 residues. The CDR3 bases are TGTGCCAGCAGCCGAGACAGCTACGAGCAGTACTTC. Its protein product is CASSRDSYEQYF.

The chain joins TRBV10-3 to TRBJ1-1; no reliable D call. Germline loops: CDR1 ENHRY, CDR2 SYGVKD. The ends were cut back, 3 bases at V and 3 bases at J, with 8 bases in the middle. This CDR3 is built from 13 residues. The CDR3 DNA follows: TGTGCCATCAGTGACGGAGACTACACTGAAGCTTTCTTT. Residues: CAISDGDYTEAFF.

This chain links TRBV28 with TRBJ2-1; 8 positions match TRBD2. With V trimmed by 5 bases and J by 2 bases, 5 bases remained unmatched. The CDR3 is 15 residues long. In germline, CDR1 is MDHEN, CDR2 SYDVKM. CDR3 in amino acids: CASSQRELTYNEQFF. The CDR3 DNA follows: TGTGCCAGCAGTCAGCGGGAGCTAACCTACAATGAGCAGTTCTTC.

The gene calls are TRBV5-1 and TRBJ2-5, with D perhaps matching TRBD1 or TRBD2 (5 bases each). Deletions cut 4 bases from V and 4 bases from J, with 11 bases between. The germline CDR1 and CDR2 sequences are SGHRS and YFSETQ. CDR3 size: 13 residues. The CDR3 coding sequence is TGCGCCAGCAGCCCGCAGGGACGAGAGACCCAGTACTTC. The encoded protein is CASSPQGRETQYF.

The chain recombines TRBV5-4 with TRBJ2-7, with D perhaps matching TRBD2 (5 bases). Looked up from germline, CDR1 is SGHNT and CDR2 is YYREEE (reference sequence). CDR3 length: 12 residues. V lost 4 bases and J lost 4, with 9 bases in between. The CDR3 is CASSQDSYEQYF. The CDR3 DNA follows: TGTGCCAGCAGCCAGGACTCATACGAGCAGTACTTC.

The V and J genes are TRBV6-5 and TRBJ2-7, with D uncertain. This CDR3 is built from 14 residues. V was shortened by 0 bases and J by 3 bases, with 9 bases between the two germline ends. Looked up from germline, CDR1 is MNHEY and CDR2 is SVGAGI. CDR3 sequence: CASSYSFRVYEQYF. Written as DNA, the CDR3 is TGTGCCAGCAGTTACTCGTTCCGGGTCTACGAGCAGTACTTC.

The gene calls are TRBV4-1 and TRBJ2-1; 11 bases are shared with TRBD1. The CDR3 has 15 residues. V was pared by 4 bases and J by 6 bases, with 5 bases of the junction left unmatched. Germline V CDR1 and CDR2: MGHRA, YSYEKL. The CDR3 region is CASSRGQGAINEQFF. DNA of the CDR3: TGCGCCAGCAGCCGAGGACAGGGGGCAATCAATGAGCAGTTCTTC.